This T cell receptor (beta chain) comes out of a study of blood T cell repertoires in COVID-19 (dated by TCRdb to 2018 to 2021). Regarding the research as a whole: The collaborator samples originated in the United States, Italy and Spain and spanned the acute and convalescent phases of COVID-19. The repertoires were made available in a free public database intended to serve as a resource for research on the immune response to SARS-CoV-2. The sample metadata nearly always contained a de-identified subject ID, COVID-19 status, age in years and sex. Deeply sampled blood TCRbeta repertoires from subjects exposed to, actively infected with, or recovered from COVID-19 were included in the dataset. The material from the prospective study consisted of cDNA or gDNA derived from T cells, B-cell-depleted T cells, or PBMCs. The samples were drawn from the first 160 participants of the ongoing ImmuneRACE study and from 1,254 subjects provided by 6 global collaborators. Where available, HLA class I and class II types were taken from metadata supplied by the sample provider and were not determined by assay-based typing.

TCRbeta CDR3 regions were amplified from genomic DNA by means of the immunoSEQ Assay, a bias-controlled multiplex PCR. Per the authors' processing: Nucleated cell counts per sample were estimated from amplification of reference gene primers within the assay. To quantify the absolute abundance of each unique TCRbeta CDR3 rearrangement, sequence reads were collapsed and filtered. For each sample, productive Simpson clonality was calculated by taking the square root of Simpson's diversity index across productive rearrangements. Imported from immuneACCESS, the table was reduced by TCRdb to in-frame sequences with V and J called. These copies leave out some clones; in studies compared against another copy, an unresolved V gene accounts for under half, and the cause of the remainder is not known. V and J calls and clone size are copied from that table; D and trimming were computed from the DNA. The sample table records about 280,000 clones; 89% of these occur just once. Under 2.5% of the sample is in the top ten clones.

The collaborating institutions used their own protocols to collect whole blood in K2EDTA tubes. Collaborator samples were shipped for TCRbeta analysis as frozen whole blood, isolated PBMCs, or DNA extracted from either sample type. Comments on this clone: Which antigen it targets is not known. One base away there is no much larger clone; base qualities are not given.

What the authors observed across the whole study: The quantity of clinical and demographic metadata differed by source and by participant and was supplied without curation.

CDR1 and CDR2 are drawn from the germline V gene (reference sequence): SGHKS, YYEKEE. The CDR3 has 16 amino acids, counting the end cysteine and phenylalanine. Only the CDR3 DNA stays, 48 bases, in frame from base 1. V has 4 bases trimmed and J has 2 bases trimmed; junction bases matching no gene number 7. The chain joins TRBV5-5 to TRBJ2-2; 8 bases in between match TRBD2. This sequence was found in a man between 45 and 60 years old with acute or convalescent COVID-19. The sequenced sample consisted of peripheral blood. The DNA sequence follows: TGTGCCAGCAGCCCGCAGGCGGGGGGAAACACCGGGGAGCTGTTTTTT. It translates as CASSPQAGGNTGELFF.